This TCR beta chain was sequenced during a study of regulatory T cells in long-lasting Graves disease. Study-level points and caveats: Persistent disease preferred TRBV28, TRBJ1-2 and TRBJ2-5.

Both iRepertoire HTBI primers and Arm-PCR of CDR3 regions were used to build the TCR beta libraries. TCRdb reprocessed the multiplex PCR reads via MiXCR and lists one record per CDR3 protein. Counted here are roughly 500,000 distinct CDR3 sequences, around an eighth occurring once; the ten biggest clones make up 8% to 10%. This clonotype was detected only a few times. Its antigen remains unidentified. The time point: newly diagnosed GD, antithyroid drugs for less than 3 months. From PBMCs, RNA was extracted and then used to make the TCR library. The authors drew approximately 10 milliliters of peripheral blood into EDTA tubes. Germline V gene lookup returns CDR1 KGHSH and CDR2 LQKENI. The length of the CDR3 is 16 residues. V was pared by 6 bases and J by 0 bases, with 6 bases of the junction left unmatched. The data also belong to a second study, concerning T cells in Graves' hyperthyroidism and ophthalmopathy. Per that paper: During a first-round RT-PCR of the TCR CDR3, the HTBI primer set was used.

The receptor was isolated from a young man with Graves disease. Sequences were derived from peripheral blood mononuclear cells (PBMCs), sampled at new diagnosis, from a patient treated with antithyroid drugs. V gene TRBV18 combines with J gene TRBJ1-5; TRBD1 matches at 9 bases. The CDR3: CASSVGQGYSNQPQHF. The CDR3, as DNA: TGTGCCAGCTCCGTGGGACAGGGATATAGCAATCAGCCCCAGCATTTT. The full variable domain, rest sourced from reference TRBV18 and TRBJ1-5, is NAGVMQNPRHLVRRRGQEARLRCSPMKGHSHVYWYRQLPEEGLKFMVYLQKENIIDESGMPKERFSAEFPKEGPSILRIQQVVRGDSAAYFCASSVGQGYSNQPQHFGDGTRLSIL.